This T cell receptor (beta chain) was identified during a study of CD8+CD57+ T cells in acquired aplastic anemia. About the research overall: The DNA of sorted CD4+ and CD8+ cells averaged 3.2 ug.

Between the trimmed V and J ends, which lost 7 bases and 1 base, there was a span of 10 bases. CDR1 SQVTM and CDR2 ANQGSEA come from the germline V gene. This CDR3 spans 12 amino acids. Study results and caveats: Patients showed no significant difference from controls in CD8+ Simpson's diversity. Patients had twenty-nine CD8+ CDR3 sequences in common with controls (the shared set).

This clonotype was observed a handful of times. What it binds is not known. Patients picked for sequencing had shown CD8+CD57+ cell expansion detected by flow cytometry. Blood sampling was performed on the patients, and none of them had received therapy by then. The template used for profiling TCR beta VDJ and CDR3 was genomic DNA. TCRdb called the reads again in MiXCR, with one record for every CDR3 protein. Of some 120,000 distinct CDR3 sequences detected, 58% appear once; the ten largest clones hold roughly 30%. This rearrangement joins TRBV29-1 to TRBJ1-1; D is possibly TRBD1 (6 bases). The TCR originated in a human donor with aplastic anemia. Material: sorted CD4+, CD8+, or CD8+CD57+ T cells (not recorded which) from PBMCs. DNA for the CDR3: TGCAGCGCCGGGGGGCAGAACACTGAAGCTTTCTTT. The encoded protein is CSAGGQNTEAFF.